The clone carrying this T cell receptor beta chain was counted a single time. The sample comes from a study of blood T cell repertoires in COVID-19. Study in general: The samples span acute and convalescent COVID-19 from the United States, Italy and Spain. In each case, the material was cDNA or gDNA derived from T cells, B-cell-depleted T cells, or PBMCs.

Per the authors' pipeline: Reference gene primer amplification yielded estimated nucleated cell counts. TCRdb keeps only in-frame clones here, not all; method: immunoSEQ multiplex PCR. That table furnishes V, J and clone size, whereas the DNA furnished D and trimming. There are around 250,000 clones in the sample; around 81% occur only once, and about 2% lies in the top ten. The CDR3 loop spans 16 amino acids. Germline CDR1 SGHTA, CDR2 FQGTGA. J gave up 3 bases and V 2 bases, and 5 bases lay outside the gene matches. Sequencing input: peripheral blood. The chain combines TRBV7-3 with TRBJ2-2; 8 positions agree with TRBD1. This receptor was obtained from a man aged 25 to 45 who had recovered from COVID-19. The CDR3 sequence is CASSLGGTGHTGELFF. CDR3 DNA sequence: TGTGCCAGCAGCTTAGGTGGGACAGGTCACACCGGGGAGCTGTTTTTT. The full variable domain, its missing parts supplied by reference TRBV7-3 and TRBJ2-2, is GAGVSQTPSNKVTEKGKYVELRCDPISGHTALYWYRQSLGQGPEFLIYFQGTGAADDSGLPNDRFFAVRPEGSVSTLKIQRTERGDSAVYLCASSLGGTGHTGELFFGEGSRLTVL.